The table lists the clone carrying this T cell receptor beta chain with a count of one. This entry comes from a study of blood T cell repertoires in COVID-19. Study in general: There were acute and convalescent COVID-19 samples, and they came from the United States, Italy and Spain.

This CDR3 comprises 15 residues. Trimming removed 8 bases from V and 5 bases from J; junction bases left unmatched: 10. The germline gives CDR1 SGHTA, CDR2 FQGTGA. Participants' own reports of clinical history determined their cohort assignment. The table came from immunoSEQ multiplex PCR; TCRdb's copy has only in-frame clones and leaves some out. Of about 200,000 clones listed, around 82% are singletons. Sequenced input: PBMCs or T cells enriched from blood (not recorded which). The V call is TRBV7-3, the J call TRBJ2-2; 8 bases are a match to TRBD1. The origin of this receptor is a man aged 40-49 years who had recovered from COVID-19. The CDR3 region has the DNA TGTGCCAGCCGGGCGTCCAGGGGGCAGACCGGGGAGCTGTTTTTT. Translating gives CASRASRGQTGELFF.